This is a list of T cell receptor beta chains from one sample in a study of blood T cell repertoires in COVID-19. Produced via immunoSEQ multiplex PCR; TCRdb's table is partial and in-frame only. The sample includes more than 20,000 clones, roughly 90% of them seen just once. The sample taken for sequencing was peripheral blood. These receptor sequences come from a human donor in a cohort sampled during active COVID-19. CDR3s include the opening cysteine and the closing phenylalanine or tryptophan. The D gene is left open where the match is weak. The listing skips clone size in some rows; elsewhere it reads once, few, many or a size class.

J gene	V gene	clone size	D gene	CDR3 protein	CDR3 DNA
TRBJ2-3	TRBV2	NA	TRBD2	CASSERLAGTDTQYF	TGTGCCAGCAGTGAAAGACTAGCGGGCACAGATACGCAGTATTTT
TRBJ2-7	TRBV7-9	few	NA	CASSLSYNSYEQYF	TGTGCCAGCAGCTTATCGTACAACTCCTACGAGCAGTACTTC
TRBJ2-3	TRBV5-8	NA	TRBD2	CPRGGRPDTQYF	TGTCCGCGGGGGGGGCGCCCAGATACGCAGTATTTT
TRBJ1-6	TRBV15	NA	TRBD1	CATSTADRGIPLHF	TGTGCCACCAGCACCGCGGACAGGGGAATCCCCCTCCACTTT
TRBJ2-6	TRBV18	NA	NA	CASSPSFGANVLTF	TGTGCCAGCTCACCATCCTTCGGGGCCAACGTCCTGACTTTC
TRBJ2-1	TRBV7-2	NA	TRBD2	CASSFNSGRAKEQFF	TGTGCCAGCAGCTTCAACAGCGGGAGGGCCAAAGAGCAGTTCTTC
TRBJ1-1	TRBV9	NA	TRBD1	CASSVRDRDEAFF	TGTGCCAGCAGCGTCCGGGACAGGGATGAAGCTTTCTTT
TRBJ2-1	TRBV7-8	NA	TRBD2	CASTAGTAGLAGRNEQFF	TGTGCCAGCACCGCCGGGACGGCGGGACTAGCGGGACGGAATGAGCAGTTCTTC
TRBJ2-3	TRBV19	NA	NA	CASRAGNTDTQYF	TGTGCCAGTAGGGCGGGGAACACAGATACGCAGTATTTT
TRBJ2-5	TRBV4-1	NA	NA	CASSQDIGVVGETQYF	TGCGCCAGCAGCCAAGATATAGGGGTGGTAGGGGAGACCCAGTACTTC
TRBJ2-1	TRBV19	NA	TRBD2	CAVGGTSGRPYNEQFF	TGTGCCGTCGGGGGGACTAGCGGGAGACCCTACAATGAGCAGTTCTTC
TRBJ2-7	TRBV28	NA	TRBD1	CASSLWGTGRPYEQYF	TGTGCCAGCAGTTTATGGGGGACAGGGAGGCCATACGAGCAGTACTTC
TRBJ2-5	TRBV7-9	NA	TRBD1	CASSGFGYTGQPFQETQYF	TGTGCCAGCAGCGGATTTGGGTACACGGGACAGCCCTTTCAAGAGACCCAGTACTTC
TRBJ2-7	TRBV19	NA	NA	CASAGETYEQYF	TGTGCCAGTGCCGGGGAAACCTACGAGCAGTACTTC
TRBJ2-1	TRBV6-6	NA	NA	CASSTTRLVHYNEQFF	TGTGCCAGCAGTACCACAAGACTAGTACACTACAATGAGCAGTTCTTC
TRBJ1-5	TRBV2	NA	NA	CASSDSGRINQPQHF	TGTGCCAGCAGTGATAGCGGCCGGATCAATCAGCCCCAGCATTTT
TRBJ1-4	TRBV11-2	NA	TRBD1	CASSLGQGSEKLFF	TGTGCCAGCAGCTTGGGACAGGGCAGTGAAAAACTGTTTTTT
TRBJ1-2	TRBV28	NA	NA	CASGTVGASNYGYTF	TGTGCCAGTGGGACGGTGGGGGCATCCAACTATGGCTACACCTTC
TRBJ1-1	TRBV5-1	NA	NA	CASSLGHLGEAFF	TGCGCCAGCAGCCTAGGACATTTAGGGGAAGCTTTCTTT
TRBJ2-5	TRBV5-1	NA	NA	CASSGGGAGETQYF	TGCGCCAGCAGCGGGGGGGGCGCGGGAGAGACCCAGTACTTC
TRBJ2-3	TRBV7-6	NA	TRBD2	CASSLAPPGGGTDTQYF	TGTGCCAGCAGCTTAGCACCTCCGGGGGGTGGCACAGATACGCAGTATTTT
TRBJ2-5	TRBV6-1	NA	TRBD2	CASSESVSGGYQETQYF	TGTGCCAGCAGTGAATCGGTGAGCGGGGGGTACCAAGAGACCCAGTACTTC
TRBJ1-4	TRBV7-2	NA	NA	CASSPRTATNEKLFF	TGTGCCAGCAGCCCCCGGACAGCAACTAATGAAAAACTGTTTTTT
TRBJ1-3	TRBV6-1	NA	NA	CASSEAGGRNTIYF	TGTGCCAGCAGTGAAGCGGGGGGGAGGAACACCATATATTTT
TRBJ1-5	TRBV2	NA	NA	CASRDSSNQPQHF	TGTGCCAGCAGGGACAGCAGCAATCAGCCCCAGCATTTT